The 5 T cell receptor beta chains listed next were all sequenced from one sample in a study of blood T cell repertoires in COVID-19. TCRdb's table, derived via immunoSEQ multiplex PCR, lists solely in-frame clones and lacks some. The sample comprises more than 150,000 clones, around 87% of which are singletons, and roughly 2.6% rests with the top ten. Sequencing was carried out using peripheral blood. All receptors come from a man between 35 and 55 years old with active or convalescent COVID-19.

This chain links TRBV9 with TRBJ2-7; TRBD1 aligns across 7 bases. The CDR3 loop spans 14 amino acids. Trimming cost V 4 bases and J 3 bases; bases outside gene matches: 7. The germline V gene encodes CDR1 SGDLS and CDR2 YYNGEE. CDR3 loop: CASSPAGTVYEQYF. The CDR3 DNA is TGTGCCAGCAGCCCCGCAGGGACAGTCTACGAGCAGTACTTC.

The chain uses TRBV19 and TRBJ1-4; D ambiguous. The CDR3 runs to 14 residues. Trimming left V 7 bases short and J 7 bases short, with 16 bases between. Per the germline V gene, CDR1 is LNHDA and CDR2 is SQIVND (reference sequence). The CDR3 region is CASTTPVGSEKLFF. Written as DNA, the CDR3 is TGTGCCAGTACGACCCCGGTGGGGAGTGAAAAACTGTTTTTT.

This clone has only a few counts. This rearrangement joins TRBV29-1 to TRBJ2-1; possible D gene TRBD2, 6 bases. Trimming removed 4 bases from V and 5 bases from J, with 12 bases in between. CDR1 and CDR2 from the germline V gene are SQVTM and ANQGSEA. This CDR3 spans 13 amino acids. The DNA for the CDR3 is TGCAGCGTTGGGGCTAGCGACCACAATGAGCAGTTCTTC. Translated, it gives CSVGASDHNEQFF.

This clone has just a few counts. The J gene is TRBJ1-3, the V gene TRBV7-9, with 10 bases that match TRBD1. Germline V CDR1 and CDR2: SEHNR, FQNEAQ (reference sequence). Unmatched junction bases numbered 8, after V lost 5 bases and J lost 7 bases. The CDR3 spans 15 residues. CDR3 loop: CASSTLTGGWNTIYF. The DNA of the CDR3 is TGTGCCAGCAGCACCCTGACAGGGGGCTGGAACACCATATATTTT. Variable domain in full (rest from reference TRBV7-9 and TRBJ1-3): DTGVSQNPRHKITKRGQNVTFRCDPISEHNRLYWYRQTLGQGPEFLTYFQNEAQLEKSRLLSDRFSAERPKGSFSTLEIQRTEQGDSAMYLCASSTLTGGWNTIYFGEGSWLTVV.

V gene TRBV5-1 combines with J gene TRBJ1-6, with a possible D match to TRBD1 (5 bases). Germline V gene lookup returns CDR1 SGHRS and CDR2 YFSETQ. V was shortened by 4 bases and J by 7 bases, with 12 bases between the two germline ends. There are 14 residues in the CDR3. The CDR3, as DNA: TGCGCCAGCAGCATCGGACACGAGAATTCACCCCTCCACTTT. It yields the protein CASSIGHENSPLHF.